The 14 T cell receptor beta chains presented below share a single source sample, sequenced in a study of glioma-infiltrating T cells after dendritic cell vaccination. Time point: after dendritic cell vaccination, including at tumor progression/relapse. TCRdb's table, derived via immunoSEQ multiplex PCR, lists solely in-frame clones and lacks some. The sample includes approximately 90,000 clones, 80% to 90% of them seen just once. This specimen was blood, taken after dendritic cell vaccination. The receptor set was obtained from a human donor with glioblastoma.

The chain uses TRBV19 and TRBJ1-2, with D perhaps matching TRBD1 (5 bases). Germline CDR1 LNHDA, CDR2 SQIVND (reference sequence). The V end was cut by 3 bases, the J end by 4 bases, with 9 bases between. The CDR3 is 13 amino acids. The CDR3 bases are TGTGCCAGTAGTATGGGGCAGATCTATGGCTACACCTTC. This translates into CASSMGQIYGYTF.

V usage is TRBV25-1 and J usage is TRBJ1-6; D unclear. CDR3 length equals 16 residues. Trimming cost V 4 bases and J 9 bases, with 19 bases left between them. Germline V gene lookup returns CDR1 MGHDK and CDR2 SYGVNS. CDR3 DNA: TGTGCCAGCAGTGGGGGAGAGGGATCGTGGAGTTCACCCCTCCACTTT. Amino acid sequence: CASSGGEGSWSSPLHF.

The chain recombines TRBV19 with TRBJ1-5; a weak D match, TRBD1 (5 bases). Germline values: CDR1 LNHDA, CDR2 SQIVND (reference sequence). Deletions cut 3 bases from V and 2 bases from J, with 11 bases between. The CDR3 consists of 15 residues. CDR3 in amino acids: CASSIQGIGNQPQHF. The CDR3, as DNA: TGTGCCAGTAGTATCCAGGGAATTGGCAATCAGCCCCAGCATTTT.

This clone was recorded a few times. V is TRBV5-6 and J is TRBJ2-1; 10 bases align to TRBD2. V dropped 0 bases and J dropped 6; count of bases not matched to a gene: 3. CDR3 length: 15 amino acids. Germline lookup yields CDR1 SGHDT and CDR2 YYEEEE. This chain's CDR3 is CASSLVLAGVNEQFF. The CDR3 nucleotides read TGTGCCAGCAGCTTGGTGCTAGCGGGAGTCAATGAGCAGTTCTTC.

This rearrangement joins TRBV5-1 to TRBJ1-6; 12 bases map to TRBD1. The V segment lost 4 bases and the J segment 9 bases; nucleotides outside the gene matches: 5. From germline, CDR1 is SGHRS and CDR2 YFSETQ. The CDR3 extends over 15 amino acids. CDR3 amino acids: CASSPGGQGASPLHF. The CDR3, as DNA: TGCGCCAGCAGCCCGGGGGGACAGGGGGCTTCACCCCTCCACTTT.

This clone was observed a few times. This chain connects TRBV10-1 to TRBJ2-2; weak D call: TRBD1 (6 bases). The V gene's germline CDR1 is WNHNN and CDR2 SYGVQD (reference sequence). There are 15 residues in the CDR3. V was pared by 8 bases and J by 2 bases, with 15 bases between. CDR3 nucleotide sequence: TGCGCCAGCCCCGGACAGAAAAGAAACACCGGGGAGCTGTTTTTT. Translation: CASPGQKRNTGELFF.

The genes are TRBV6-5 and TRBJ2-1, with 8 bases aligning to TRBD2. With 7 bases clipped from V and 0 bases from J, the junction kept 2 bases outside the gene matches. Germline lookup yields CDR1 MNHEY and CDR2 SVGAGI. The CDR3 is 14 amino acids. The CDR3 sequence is CASTRGGSYNEQFF. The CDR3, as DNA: TGTGCCAGCACCCGGGGGGGCTCCTACAATGAGCAGTTCTTC.

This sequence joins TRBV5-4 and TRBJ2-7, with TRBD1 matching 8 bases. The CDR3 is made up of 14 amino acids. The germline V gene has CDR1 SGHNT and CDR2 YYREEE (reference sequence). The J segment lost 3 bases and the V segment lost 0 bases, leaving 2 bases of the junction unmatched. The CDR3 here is CASSLGQGNYEQYF. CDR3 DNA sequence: TGTGCCAGCAGCTTGGGACAGGGGAACTACGAGCAGTACTTC.

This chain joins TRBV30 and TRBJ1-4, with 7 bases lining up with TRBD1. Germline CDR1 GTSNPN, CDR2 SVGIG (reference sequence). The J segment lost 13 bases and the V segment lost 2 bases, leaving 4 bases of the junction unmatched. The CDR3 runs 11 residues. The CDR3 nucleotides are TGTGCCTGGAGTCCCTCAGGGGGACTGTTTTTT. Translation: CAWSPSGGLFF.

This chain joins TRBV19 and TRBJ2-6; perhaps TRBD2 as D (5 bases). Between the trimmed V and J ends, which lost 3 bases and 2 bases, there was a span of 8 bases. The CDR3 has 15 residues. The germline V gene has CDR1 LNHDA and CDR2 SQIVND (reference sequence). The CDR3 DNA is TGTGCCAGTAGTATGAGGGTTGCTGGGGCCAACGTCCTGACTTTC. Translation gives CASSMRVAGANVLTF.

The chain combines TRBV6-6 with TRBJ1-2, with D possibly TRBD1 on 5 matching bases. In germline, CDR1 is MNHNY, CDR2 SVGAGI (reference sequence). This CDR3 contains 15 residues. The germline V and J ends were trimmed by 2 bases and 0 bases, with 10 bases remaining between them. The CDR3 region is CASSYRGLANYGYTF. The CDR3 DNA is TGTGCCAGCAGTTACAGGGGACTAGCTAACTATGGCTACACCTTC.

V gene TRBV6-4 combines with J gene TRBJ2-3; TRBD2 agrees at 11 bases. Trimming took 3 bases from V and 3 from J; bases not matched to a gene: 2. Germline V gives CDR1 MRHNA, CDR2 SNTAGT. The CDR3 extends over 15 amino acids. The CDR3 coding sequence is TGTGCCAGCAGTGAGGCTAGCGGGAGGACAGATACGCAGTATTTT. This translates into CASSEASGRTDTQYF.

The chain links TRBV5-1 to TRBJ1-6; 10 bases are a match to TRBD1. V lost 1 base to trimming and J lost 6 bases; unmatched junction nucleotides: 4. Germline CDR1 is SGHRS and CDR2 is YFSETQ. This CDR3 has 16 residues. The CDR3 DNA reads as TGCGCCAGCAGCTTGTCGACAGGGGGCGGTAATTCACCCCTCCACTTT. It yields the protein CASSLSTGGGNSPLHF.

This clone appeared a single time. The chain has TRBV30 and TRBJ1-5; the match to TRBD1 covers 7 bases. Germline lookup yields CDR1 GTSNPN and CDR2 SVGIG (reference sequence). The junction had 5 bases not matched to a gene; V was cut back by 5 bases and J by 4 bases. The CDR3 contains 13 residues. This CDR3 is CAWGDRGNQPQHF. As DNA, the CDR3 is TGTGCCTGGGGGGACAGAGGTAATCAGCCCCAGCATTTT.